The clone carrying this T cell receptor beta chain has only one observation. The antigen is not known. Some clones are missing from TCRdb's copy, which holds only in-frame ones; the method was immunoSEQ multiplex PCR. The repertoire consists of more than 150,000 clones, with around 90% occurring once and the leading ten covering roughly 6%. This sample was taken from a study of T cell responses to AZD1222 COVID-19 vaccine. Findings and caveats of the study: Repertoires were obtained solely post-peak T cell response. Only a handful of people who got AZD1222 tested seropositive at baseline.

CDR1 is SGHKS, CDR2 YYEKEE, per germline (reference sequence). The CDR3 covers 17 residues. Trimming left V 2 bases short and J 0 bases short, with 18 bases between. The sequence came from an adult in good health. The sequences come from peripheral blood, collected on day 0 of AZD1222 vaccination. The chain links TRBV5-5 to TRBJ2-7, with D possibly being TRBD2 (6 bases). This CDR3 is CASSFRFLRGSSYEQYF. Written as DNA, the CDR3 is TGTGCCAGCAGCTTCCGATTCCTTCGGGGGAGCTCCTACGAGCAGTACTTC.